The rows below give T cell receptor beta chains drawn from one sample of a study of T cell responses to AZD1222 COVID-19 vaccine. Only in-frame clones appear in the TCRdb table, and some are missing; sequencing was by immunoSEQ multiplex PCR. The data hold about 60,000 clones, with 85% to 95% observed a single time. This specimen was peripheral blood, taken 28 days after the second dose of the MenACWY control vaccine. The receptors derive from an adult who received the MenACWY meningococcal vaccine as a control. The CDR3 runs from the conserved cysteine through the conserved F or W. The order of the fields is J gene, D gene, V gene, clone size, CDR3 protein, CDR3 DNA. A D gene is named only where the DNA matches it firmly. Size is omitted from some rows. Given values are once, few, many or a class for expanded clones.

TRBJ1-5 | . | TRBV30 | . | CAWSSWIWQPQHF | TGTGCCTGGAGTAGTTGGATATGGCAGCCCCAGCATTTT
TRBJ2-5 | . | TRBV29-1 | . | CSVEGSGNNQETQYF | TGCAGCGTTGAAGGCTCGGGGAACAACCAAGAGACCCAGTACTTC
TRBJ1-5 | . | TRBV28 | . | CASSSWAEQPQHF | TGTGCCAGCAGCTCTTGGGCCGAGCAACCCCAGCATTTT
TRBJ2-1 | . | TRBV6-6 | . | CASSSNNEQFF | TGTGCCAGCAGTTCTAACAATGAGCAGTTCTTC
TRBJ1-1 | . | TRBV15 | . | CAIGQGPAEAFF | TGTGCCATTGGGCAGGGGCCCGCTGAAGCTTTCTTT
TRBJ2-1 | TRBD2 | TRBV10-2 | once | CASSDHSGPTANEQFF | TGCGCCAGCAGTGACCATAGCGGGCCTACCGCGAATGAGCAGTTCTTC
TRBJ1-2 | TRBD1 | TRBV9 | . | CASSFGTGGEGGYTF | TGTGCCAGCAGCTTTGGGACAGGGGGCGAAGGGGGCTACACCTTC
TRBJ1-5 | TRBD1 | TRBV6-1 | . | CASSEGQPPEPQHF | TGTGCCAGCAGTGAGGGACAGCCTCCCGAGCCCCAGCATTTT
TRBJ1-1 | TRBD1 | TRBV5-6 | . | CASSPNRDRVVNTEAFF | TGTGCCAGCAGCCCGAACCGGGACAGGGTAGTTAACACTGAAGCTTTCTTT
TRBJ2-1 | . | TRBV11-3 | . | CASSLPGSNEQFF | TGTGCCAGCAGCCTCCCGGGCAGCAATGAGCAGTTCTTC
TRBJ2-5 | TRBD2 | TRBV7-3 | . | CASSLSSGQETQYF | TGTGCCAGCAGCTTATCTAGCGGCCAAGAGACCCAGTACTTC
TRBJ1-3 | . | TRBV30 | once | CAWSTGSGNTIYF | TGTGCCTGGTCTACAGGGTCTGGAAACACCATATATTTT
TRBJ2-1 | TRBD2 | TRBV4-1 | . | CASSQESEGLAGVENEQFF | TGCGCCAGCAGCCAAGAAAGCGAGGGGCTAGCGGGAGTAGAAAATGAGCAGTTCTTC
TRBJ2-7 | . | TRBV12-5 | . | CASGLVGVGTHEQYF | TGTGCTAGTGGTTTGGTAGGGGTCGGCACCCACGAGCAGTACTTC
TRBJ1-3 | TRBD1 | TRBV5-4 | once | CASSLGPGQHGNTIYF | TGTGCCAGCAGCTTGGGGCCGGGACAGCATGGAAACACCATATATTTT
TRBJ1-2 | . | TRBV29-1 | few | CSVASGTTGYTF | TGCAGCGTAGCCTCCGGGACGACGGGCTACACCTTC
TRBJ1-2 | . | TRBV3-1/TRBV3-2 | . | CASSRDNYGYTF | TGTGCCAGCAGCAGGGATAACTATGGCTACACCTTC
TRBJ2-3 | . | TRBV7-2 | . | CASSLRGSTDTQYF | TGTGCCAGCAGCTTAAGAGGTAGCACAGATACGCAGTATTTT
TRBJ1-4 | . | TRBV6-4 | . | CARWDRFF | TGTGCCAGGTGGGATAGGTTTTTT
TRBJ1-1 | . | TRBV10-3 | . | CAISDGTPEAFF | TGTGCCATCAGTGATGGGACACCCGAAGCTTTCTTT
TRBJ1-5 | . | TRBV10-3 | . | CAIQSYGADVKTDQPQHF | TGTGCCATCCAATCGTACGGAGCCGACGTTAAGACGGATCAGCCCCAGCATTTT
TRBJ2-1 | TRBD2 | TRBV19 | . | CASSIFEREYAEQFF | TGTGCCAGTAGTATATTCGAGCGGGAGTATGCTGAGCAGTTCTTC
TRBJ1-5 | . | TRBV6-5 | . | CASSNGYTNQPQHF | TGTGCCAGCAGCAACGGTTATACCAATCAGCCCCAGCATTTT
TRBJ2-2 | . | TRBV5-1 | . | CASSFRSGTSSGELFF | TGCGCCAGCAGCTTTCGGTCCGGGACAAGCTCCGGGGAGCTGTTTTTT
TRBJ2-5 | . | TRBV14 | . | CASSQDQWEETQYF | TGTGCCAGCAGCCAAGATCAATGGGAAGAGACCCAGTACTTC
TRBJ2-6 | . | TRBV28 | . | CASSLGANVLTF | TGTGCCAGCAGTTTAGGGGCCAACGTCCTGACTTTC
TRBJ2-7 | TRBD2 | TRBV6-2/TRBV6-3 | . | CASSPLGTSGRASYEQYF | TGTGCCAGCAGTCCCCTCGGGACTAGCGGGAGGGCCTCTTACGAGCAGTACTTC